The 7 T cell receptor beta chains below come from one sample, sequenced in a study of OX40 agonist ivuxolimab in advanced cancers. The library relied on the immunoSEQ multiplex PCR assay. TCRdb stores this immuneACCESS table with in-frame sequences only. Part of the clones is absent; in the studies checked, under half of the shortfall reflects unresolved V genes, and no reason is known for the rest. This sample gives 75,000 to 100,000 clones in total; roughly 80% of them show up just once. The top ten hold around 2.9% of the sample. The material sequenced was CD4+ or CD8+ T cells sorted from blood, taken in a trial of the OX40 agonist ivuxolimab. The receptors shown here come from an adult with an advanced solid tumor such as melanoma, head and neck, liver or kidney cancer.

This CDR3 reads CASSYSQGDSGNTIYF. The CDR3 DNA reads TGTGCCAGCAGTTACTCCCAGGGTGACTCTGGAAACACCATATATTTT. This chain uses TRBV6-5 with TRBJ1-3, with D tentatively TRBD1 (5 bases). Germline CDR1 is MNHEY and CDR2 is SVGAGI. The V gene lost 0 bases and the J gene lost 0 bases, with 9 bases spanning the gap. This CDR3 spans 16 amino acids.

V is TRBV7-7 and J is TRBJ2-3; 11 bases map to TRBD2. The V segment lost 1 base and the J segment 3 bases; nucleotides outside the gene matches: 0. This CDR3 region has 15 residues. From germline, CDR1 is SSHAT and CDR2 FNYEAQ (reference sequence). CDR3 sequence (DNA): TGTGCCAGCAGCTTAGGACTAGCGGGGACAGATACGCAGTATTTT. As protein: CASSLGLAGTDTQYF.

J is TRBJ1-2 and V is TRBV7-9, with D hard to call. The CDR3 spans 14 residues. Deletions cut 1 base from V and 2 bases from J, with 8 bases between. Germline CDR1 SEHNR, CDR2 FQNEAQ (reference sequence). The CDR3 DNA follows: TGTGCCAGCAGCTTAGGGCCGGGAAACTATGGCTACACCTTC. This translates into CASSLGPGNYGYTF.

The chain uses TRBV4-2 and TRBJ2-1, with TRBD1 identical over 7 bases. Looked up from germline, CDR1 is LGHNA and CDR2 is YNFKEQ. J was trimmed by 3 bases and V by 0 bases; bases with no gene match: 2. CDR3 length: 15 residues. The CDR3 here is CASSQESGGYNEQFF. The CDR3 bases are TGTGCCAGCAGCCAAGAATCAGGGGGCTACAATGAGCAGTTCTTC.

The genes are TRBV10-2 and TRBJ1-3; D is perhaps TRBD1 (5 bases). From germline, CDR1 is WSHSY and CDR2 SAAADI. This CDR3 has 15 residues. Trimming removed 2 bases from V and 4 bases from J, with 12 bases in between. The DNA for the CDR3 is TGCGCCAGCAGTGAGATCGGGGGAGTCGGAAACACCATATATTTT. Translating it yields CASSEIGGVGNTIYF.

This chain joins TRBV28 and TRBJ1-2; 7 positions agree with TRBD1. Germline CDR1 is MDHEN and CDR2 is SYDVKM. The junction had 4 bases not matched to a gene; V was cut back by 2 bases and J by 4 bases. The CDR3 covers 14 residues. CDR3 sequence: CASSLGQGGYGYTF. DNA for the CDR3: TGTGCCAGCAGTTTAGGCCAGGGGGGCTATGGCTACACCTTC.

This chain connects TRBV6-4 to TRBJ1-5; D gene ambiguous. CDR1 and CDR2 (germline): MRHNA, SNTAGT. The germline V and J ends were trimmed by 4 bases and 4 bases, with 8 bases remaining between them. The CDR3 has 13 residues. In DNA, the CDR3 is TGTGCCAGCAGTGTGGAGGAGAATCAGCCCCAGCATTTT. Its protein is CASSVEENQPQHF.